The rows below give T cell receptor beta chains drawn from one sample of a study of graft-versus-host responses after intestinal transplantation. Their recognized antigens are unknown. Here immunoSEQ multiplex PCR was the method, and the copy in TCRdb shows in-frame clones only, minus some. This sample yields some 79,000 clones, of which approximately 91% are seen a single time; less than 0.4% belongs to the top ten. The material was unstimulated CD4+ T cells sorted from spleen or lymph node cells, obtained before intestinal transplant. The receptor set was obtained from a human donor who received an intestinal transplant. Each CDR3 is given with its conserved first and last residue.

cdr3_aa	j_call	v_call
CASSWQGLNTDTQYF	TRBJ2-3	TRBV5-6
CASSPLGQGGADTQYF	TRBJ2-3	TRBV5-5
CSVDRGTQETQYF	TRBJ2-5	TRBV29-1
CASSFQGFYEQYF	TRBJ2-7	TRBV5-8
CASSGNRARSYEQYF	TRBJ2-7	TRBV6-1
CASSPAMGQGGETQYF	TRBJ2-5	TRBV19
CASRGQGHQPQHF	TRBJ1-5	TRBV6-1
CASSSWAGGPGYEQYF	TRBJ2-7	TRBV7-8
CASSLGAVGSVWFF	TRBJ2-1	TRBV7-9
CASSHDRNTEAFF	TRBJ1-1	TRBV18
CASSVGQRGGQETQYF	TRBJ2-5	TRBV9
CSVELPGQGTNIQYF	TRBJ2-4	TRBV29-1
CASGSGTGGAGTQYF	TRBJ2-3	TRBV12-5
CASSLSKGTGVGKLFF	TRBJ1-4	TRBV27
CASSPNSVSYEQYF	TRBJ2-7	TRBV27
CASSAGVGYQPQHF	TRBJ1-5	TRBV6-1
CASSQTLRGTEAFF	TRBJ1-1	TRBV7-2
CASSEEKGGARTEAFF	TRBJ1-1	TRBV6-1
CAWLSRGSYTEAFF	TRBJ1-1	TRBV30
CASSWGPPNKGYTF	TRBJ1-2	TRBV28
CASSFLGLGEQYF	TRBJ2-7	TRBV7-2
CASSLGDRGQETQYF	TRBJ2-5	TRBV5-4
CASSLGQDLGLNEKLFF	TRBJ1-4	TRBV7-9
CASSPSPGVANTYEQYF	TRBJ2-7	TRBV28
CASSQDRGLTTEAFF	TRBJ1-1	TRBV5-1
CASSEGHNLSYEQYF	TRBJ2-7	TRBV6-6
CASSELAGGVGELFF	TRBJ2-2	TRBV9
CASSRNRGFYEQYF	TRBJ2-7	TRBV4-2
CASSLSGTSGSYEQYF	TRBJ2-7	TRBV27
CASSLGQGFYGYTF	TRBJ1-2	TRBV5-1
CASSQGPNEQFF	TRBJ2-1	TRBV5-1
CASSPIWGRSYNEQFF	TRBJ2-1	TRBV27
CASSVGQGAPEEQFF	TRBJ2-1	TRBV9
CASSKRGEPPRWTDTQYF	TRBJ2-3	TRBV21-1
CASSLKLPGEQYF	TRBJ2-7	TRBV7-9
CASIQGGTGIFMNTEAFF	TRBJ1-1	TRBV7-9
CASSQGLAGPGSSYEQYF	TRBJ2-7	TRBV4-1
CASSFGRTAQETQYF	TRBJ2-5	TRBV5-1
CASSYSRTSGSYEQYF	TRBJ2-7	TRBV6-5
CASSDRYQETQYF	TRBJ2-5	TRBV25-1
CASSPDRGVSSYNEQFF	TRBJ2-1	TRBV5-6
CASSYRQVGEQYF	TRBJ2-7	TRBV6-5
CASSGTKNMNTEAFF	TRBJ1-1	TRBV10-2
CANGNNEPDVPYEQYF	TRBJ2-7	TRBV5-6
CASSYERLNTEAFF	TRBJ1-1	TRBV6-5
CASSWSAYEQYF	TRBJ2-7	TRBV28
CASSTRSIQETQYF	TRBJ2-5	TRBV2
CASSPSGSSYNEQFF	TRBJ2-1	TRBV9
CASSSGGGRGELFF	TRBJ2-2	TRBV5-1
CASTGGGTSNQPQHF	TRBJ1-5	TRBV2
CSAGTNTEAFF	TRBJ1-1	TRBV20-1
CASRQRAGFVEQYF	TRBJ2-7	TRBV5-1